The rows below give T cell receptor beta chains drawn from one sample of a study of metastatic and nonmetastatic thyroid tumors. TCRdb reassembled clones from the PCR reads with MiXCR. The sample consists of under 20,000 clones, around 29% of them appearing once. What was sequenced was adjacent normal tissue. Receptors were obtained from a female donor with papillary thyroid cancer or a benign thyroid nodule (not recorded which). Some clones in this sample may be carry-over from other donors' samples. Each CDR3 is given with its conserved first and last residue. The D gene is left open where the match is weak. Some rows have no size entry. The others give once, few or many, or a class for an expanded clone.

d_call j_call v_call clone_size cdr3_nt cdr3_aa
TRBD2 TRBJ2-2 TRBV4-2 NA TGTGCCAGCAGCCAAGAGCTAGCGGGGAACACCGGGGAGCTGTTTTTT CASSQELAGNTGELFF
NA TRBJ1-5 TRBV6-1 few TGTGCCAGCAGATATACCGGGACTAGCAATCAGCCCCAGCATTTT CASRYTGTSNQPQHF
TRBD1 TRBJ2-5 TRBV7-9 many TGTGCCAGCAGCGCTTCCGGACAGGGATTGAGGGAGACCCAGTACTTC CASSASGQGLRETQYF
NA TRBJ1-4 TRBV5-1 few TGCGCCAGCAGCTGGGACGGAGATAATGAAAAACTGTTTTTT CASSWDGDNEKLFF
NA TRBJ2-1 TRBV7-9 medium-sized TGTGCCAGCAGCTCGCCCCGGGGAGGCAATGAGCAGTTCTTC CASSSPRGGNEQFF
NA TRBJ1-2 TRBV7-2 NA TGTGCCAGCATCCCTTTAGGACCTCATGGCTACACCTTC CASIPLGPHGYTF
TRBD2 TRBJ2-3 TRBV6-2/TRBV6-3 NA TGTGCCAGCAGTTTGACTAGCGGGGCCCTCACAGATACGCAGTATTTT CASSLTSGALTDTQYF
NA TRBJ2-1 TRBV5-1 few TGCGCCAGCAGCCGAGAAGGCAATGAGCAGTTCTTC CASSREGNEQFF
NA TRBJ2-1 TRBV5-5 NA TGTGCCAGCAGCAATGGGTGGAGTCGCAATGAGCAGTTCTTC CASSNGWSRNEQFF
NA TRBJ2-2 TRBV18 few TGTGCCAGCTCACCACCATTCCTCACCGGGGAGCTGTTTTTT CASSPPFLTGELFF
NA TRBJ1-4 TRBV4-1 NA TGCGCCAGCAGCCAAGTCGGTCAAGCGCTGTTTTTT CASSQVGQALFF
NA TRBJ2-2 TRBV7-3 few TGTGCCAGCAGCTCTGGGTGGGGGACCGGGGAGCTGTTTTTT CASSSGWGTGELFF
NA TRBJ1-1 TRBV6-2/TRBV6-3 NA TGTGCCAGCAGTTACAGGGGTTTCACTGAAGCTTTCTTT CASSYRGFTEAFF
TRBD2 TRBJ2-3 TRBV9 NA TGTGCCAGCAGCGTTCGGCAGGGACTACCAGATACGCAGTATTTT CASSVRQGLPDTQYF
TRBD1 TRBJ1-5 TRBV20-1 NA TGCAGTGCTAGAGATCTCGGGACAGTCAATCAGCCCCAGCATTTT CSARDLGTVNQPQHF
NA TRBJ1-3 TRBV15 few TGTGCCACCAGCAGAGATAGAGGGACTGGAAACACCATATATTTT CATSRDRGTGNTIYF
NA TRBJ1-2 TRBV10-1 few TGCGCCAGCAGTGATCGGAAGGGAGGCTACACCTTC CASSDRKGGYTF
NA TRBJ2-3 TRBV6-4 NA TGTGCCAGCAGTGAGGGGGTTCCCACAGATACGCAGTATTTT CASSEGVPTDTQYF
NA TRBJ2-7 TRBV19 few TGTGCCAGTAGTATCACTGGGGGGTTGTCCTACGAGCAGTACTTC CASSITGGLSYEQYF
NA TRBJ2-5 TRBV6-4 few TGTGCCAGCATACCGGCCAGGAAAGTATGGGGCGGTTCACAAGAGACCCAGTACTTC CASIPARKVWGGSQETQYF
TRBD1 TRBJ2-1 TRBV11-2 once TGTGCCAGCAGCTTAGGAGCAGGGGGCGCTCGCAATGAGCAGTTCTTC CASSLGAGGARNEQFF
TRBD2 TRBJ2-1 TRBV9 NA TGTGCCAGCAGCCCTTCTGGGGCTAGCGGGAGTGAAGGTGAGCAGTTCTTC CASSPSGASGSEGEQFF
TRBD1 TRBJ2-7 TRBV2 few TGTGCCAGCGGTTTGGGGACAGGGGTGTACGAGCAGTACTTC CASGLGTGVYEQYF
NA TRBJ1-2 TRBV5-1 NA TGCGCCAGCAGCCATCCTGGTCTGGACTATGGCTACACCTTC CASSHPGLDYGYTF
TRBD1 TRBJ1-2 TRBV5-1 NA TGCGCCAGCAGCTTGGGGGGGACAGCGACGGAAGGCTACACCTTC CASSLGGTATEGYTF
TRBD2 TRBJ2-1 TRBV11-2 once TGTGCCAGCAGCTCGACTAGCGGGAGTGTGATGGGGAATGAGCAGTTCTTC CASSSTSGSVMGNEQFF
TRBD1 TRBJ1-2 TRBV20-1 few TGCAGTGCTGTCCCGGGACAGGTCTATGGCTACACCTTC CSAVPGQVYGYTF
NA TRBJ2-2 TRBV19 NA TGTGCCAGTAGTACAGGTTCAGACACCGTGGAGCTGTTTTTT CASSTGSDTVELFF
NA TRBJ1-6 TRBV6-4 few TGTGCCAGAACGGGCCGGTACAGGGATAATTCACCCCTCCACTTT CARTGRYRDNSPLHF
NA TRBJ1-6 TRBV6-1 few TGTGCCAGCAGGGTCGTGGCAGATAATTCACCCCTCCACTTT CASRVVADNSPLHF
TRBD2 TRBJ2-7 TRBV2 NA TGTGCCAGCAGTGGACTAGCGGGATACTACGAGCAGTACTTC CASSGLAGYYEQYF
TRBD1 TRBJ1-2 TRBV28 few TGTGCCAGCAGTCCCGTACAGGGGGGATTTCGCTATGGCTACACCTTC CASSPVQGGFRYGYTF
NA TRBJ1-6 TRBV27 NA TGTGCCAGCAGTTTATCGACCGGAAACAATTCACCCCTCCACTTT CASSLSTGNNSPLHF
NA TRBJ1-1 TRBV14 NA TGTGCCAGCAGCCATGTGGACAGAAAAGCTTTCTTT CASSHVDRKAFF
TRBD1 TRBJ1-1 TRBV7-2 NA TGTGCCAGCAGCTCACCGAGAGGACAGGTTACTGAAGCTTTCTTT CASSSPRGQVTEAFF
TRBD1 TRBJ2-7 TRBV11-2 NA TGTGCCAGCAGCGAGACAGGGGGCTACGAGCAGTACTTC CASSETGGYEQYF
TRBD2 TRBJ2-7 TRBV7-2 NA TGTGCCAGCAGCCCGTCGGGACTAGCGGGAGTCGAGCAGTACTTC CASSPSGLAGVEQYF
TRBD2 TRBJ2-7 TRBV6-1 few TGTGCCAGCAGTCGGACAACAGCGGGAGGGCCCTACGAGCAGTACTTC CASSRTTAGGPYEQYF
TRBD2 TRBJ2-7 TRBV6-1 NA TGTGCCAGCAGTGAGACCAGCGCGGGAGTGACGTACTTC CASSETSAGVTYF
TRBD2 TRBJ2-1 TRBV10-3 few TGTGCCATCAGTGACCTAGCGGGAGGGACTTACAATGAGCAGTTCTTC CAISDLAGGTYNEQFF
NA TRBJ2-7 TRBV20-1 NA TGCAGTGCTCAGATGCCCAGCTGGAGCTCCTACGAGCAGTACTTC CSAQMPSWSSYEQYF
TRBD2 TRBJ2-3 TRBV7-3 NA TGTGCCAGCAGCGTACTAGCGGGTGTAGATACGCAGTATTTT CASSVLAGVDTQYF